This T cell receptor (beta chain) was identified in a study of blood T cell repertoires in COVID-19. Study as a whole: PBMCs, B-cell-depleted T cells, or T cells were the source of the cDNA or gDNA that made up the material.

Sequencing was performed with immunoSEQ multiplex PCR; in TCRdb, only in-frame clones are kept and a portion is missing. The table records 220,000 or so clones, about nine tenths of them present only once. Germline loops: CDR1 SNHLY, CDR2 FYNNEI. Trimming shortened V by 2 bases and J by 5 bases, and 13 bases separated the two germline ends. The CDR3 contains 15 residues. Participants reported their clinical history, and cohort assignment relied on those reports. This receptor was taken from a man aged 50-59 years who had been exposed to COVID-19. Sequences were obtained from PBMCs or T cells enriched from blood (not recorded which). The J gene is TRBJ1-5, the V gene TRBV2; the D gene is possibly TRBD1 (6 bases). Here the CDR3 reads CASSEIRGQDQPQHF. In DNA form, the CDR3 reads TGTGCCAGCAGTGAAATCAGGGGTCAGGATCAGCCCCAGCATTTT.